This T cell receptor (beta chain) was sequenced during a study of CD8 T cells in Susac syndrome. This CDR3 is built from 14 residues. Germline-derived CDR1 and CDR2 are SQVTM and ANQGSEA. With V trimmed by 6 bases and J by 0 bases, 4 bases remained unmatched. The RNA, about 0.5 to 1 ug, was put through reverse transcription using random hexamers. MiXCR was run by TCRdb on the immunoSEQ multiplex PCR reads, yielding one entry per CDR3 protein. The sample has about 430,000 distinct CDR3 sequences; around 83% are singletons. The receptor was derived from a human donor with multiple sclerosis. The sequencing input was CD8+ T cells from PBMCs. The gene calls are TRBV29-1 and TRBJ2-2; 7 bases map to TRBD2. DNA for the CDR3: TGCAGCGTGGCGGGACTAACGAACACCGGGGAGCTGTTTTTT. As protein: CSVAGLTNTGELFF.